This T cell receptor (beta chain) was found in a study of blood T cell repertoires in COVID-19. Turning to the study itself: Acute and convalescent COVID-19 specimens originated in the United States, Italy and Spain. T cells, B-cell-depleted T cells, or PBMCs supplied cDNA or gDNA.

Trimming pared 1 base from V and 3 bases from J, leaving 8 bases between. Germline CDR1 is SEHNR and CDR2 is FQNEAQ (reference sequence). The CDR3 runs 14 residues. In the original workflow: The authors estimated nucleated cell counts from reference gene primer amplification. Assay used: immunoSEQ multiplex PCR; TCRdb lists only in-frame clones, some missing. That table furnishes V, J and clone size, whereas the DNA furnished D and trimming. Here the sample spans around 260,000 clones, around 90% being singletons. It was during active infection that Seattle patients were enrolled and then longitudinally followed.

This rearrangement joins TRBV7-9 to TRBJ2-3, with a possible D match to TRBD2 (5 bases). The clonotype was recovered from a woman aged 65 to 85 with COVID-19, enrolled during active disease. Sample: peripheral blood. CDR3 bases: TGTGCCAGCAGCTTAGGAGGGAGAACAGATACGCAGTATTTT. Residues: CASSLGGRTDTQYF.